This T cell receptor beta chain appears in the sequencing data of a study of tumour-infiltrating T cells in Burkitt lymphoma. Study at large: Productive clonality predicted overall and progression-free survival.

This table comes from immunoSEQ multiplex PCR, and its TCRdb copy is limited to in-frame clones, with some not included. The sample yields thousands of clones, about four fifths seen once. In germline, CDR1 is SEHNR, CDR2 FQNEAQ (reference sequence). The germline V and J ends were trimmed by 1 base and 7 bases, with 14 bases remaining between them. The CDR3 contains 14 residues. The source is a human donor with diffuse large B-cell lymphoma. Sequences were obtained from tumor tissue. The chain recombines TRBV7-9 with TRBJ2-7; D is perhaps TRBD2 (6 bases). DNA for the CDR3: TGTGCCAGCAGCTTAGGACTAGGACTACGGGAGCAGTACTTC. Its translation is CASSLGLGLREQYF.